Here is one T cell receptor (beta chain) with its context. Antigen unknown. The record originates from a study of response to subunit inactivated influenza vaccine. Notes on the study in general: The authors suggested that every seasonal influenza vaccination recruits few new T cells.

TCRdb independently ran MiXCR on the RT-PCR reads; one entry per CDR3 protein. Among over 150,000 distinct CDR3 sequences listed, about 10% were seen once. V shed 5 bases, J shed 0 bases, and the junction held 3 bases outside the gene matches. The CDR3 loop spans 14 amino acids. The input for sequencing was CD8+ T cells sorted from PBMCs, taken 23 months after vaccination. The chain uses TRBV12-3 or TRBV12-4 and TRBJ2-7; TRBD2 agrees at 8 bases. The TCR originated in a man aged 50 to 75 who received an inactivated influenza vaccine. DNA of the CDR3: TGTGCCAGCAGTCCCGGGGGGGCCTCCTACGAGCAGTACTTC. Translated: CASSPGGASYEQYF.